The 28 T cell receptor beta chains given below trace back to one sample, sequenced in a study of identical twins. Using its own MiXCR run on the 5' RACE reads, TCRdb lists one record per CDR3 protein. The sample has 420,000 or so distinct CDR3 sequences, under 20% seen once. Sequences were obtained from naive T cells sorted from blood. The origin of the receptors is a man in his fifties or sixties in good health.

V gene TRBV7-9 combines with J gene TRBJ1-1; D gene unclear. The V end lost 7 bases, the J end lost 0 bases, and 18 bases lay between the germline ends. Germline CDR1 reads SEHNR; CDR2 reads FQNEAQ (reference sequence). The CDR3 loop spans 16 amino acids. CDR3 coding DNA: TGTGCCAGCACCAACCCCCCCGCGACGGTGAACACTGAAGCTTTCTTT. Translated, it gives CASTNPPATVNTEAFF. Using reference TRBV7-9 and TRBJ1-1 for the parts outside the CDR3, the full variable domain is DTGVSQNPRHKITKRGQNVTFRCDPISEHNRLYWYRQTLGQGPEFLTYFQNEAQLEKSRLLSDRFSAERPKGSFSTLEIQRTEQGDSAMYLCASTNPPATVNTEAFFGQGTRLTVV.

In this sample, this clonotype turned up many times. The CDR3 coding sequence is TGCGCCAGCAGCTCCATCCCAGGGGGCACTGGCTACACCTTC. This codes for CASSSIPGGTGYTF. The J gene is TRBJ1-2, the V gene TRBV5-1, with TRBD1 identical over 8 bases. V lost 3 bases and J lost 7; bases outside the gene matches: 8. Per the germline V gene, CDR1 is SGHRS and CDR2 is YFSETQ. The CDR3 contains 14 residues. The full variable domain, completed using reference TRBV5-1 and TRBJ1-2, is KAGVTQTPRYLIKTRGQQVTLSCSPISGHRSVSWYQQTPGQGLQFLFEYFSETQRNKGNFPGRFSGRQFSNSRSEMNVSTLELGDSALYLCASSSIPGGTGYTFGSGTRLTVV.

This clonotype was counted a few times. The V gene is TRBV3-1, the J gene TRBJ1-1; no clear D. V lost 0 bases, J lost 5 bases, and 13 bases lay in between. Germline-derived CDR1 and CDR2 are LGHDT and YNNKEL (reference sequence). The CDR3 is 15 amino acids. CDR3 sequence reads: CASSQERVLRTEAFF. For the CDR3, the DNA is TGTGCCAGCAGCCAAGAAAGGGTATTGAGGACTGAAGCTTTCTTT.

This clonotype was counted at least ten times. CDR3 in DNA: TGTGCCAGCAGTTTACGGGCATCCTACGAGCAGTACTTC. Translation gives CASSLRASYEQYF. V gene TRBV27 combines with J gene TRBJ2-7; D gene ambiguous. The V end was cut by 2 bases, the J end by 1 base, with 6 bases between. Germline-derived CDR1 and CDR2 are MNHEY and SMNVEV (reference sequence). The CDR3 contains 13 residues.

The genes are TRBV10-3 and TRBJ2-3; TRBD2 might be the D (6 bases). Germline CDR1 is ENHRY and CDR2 is SYGVKD. Trimming took 6 bases from V and 4 from J, leaving 14 bases between them. The CDR3 runs 14 residues. CDR3 in DNA: TGTGCCATCAGGGGAATCGGGGGAGCAGATACGCAGTATTTT. This codes for CAIRGIGGADTQYF.

This chain uses TRBV4-2 with TRBJ2-1, with 8 bases fitting TRBD1. The CDR3 runs 15 residues. Germline V gives CDR1 LGHNA, CDR2 YNFKEQ. V lost 6 bases, J lost 4 bases, and 8 bases stayed unmatched. The CDR3 DNA reads as TGTGCCAGCAGATCCGGGACAGGAGTATACAATGAGCAGTTCTTC. It yields the protein CASRSGTGVYNEQFF.

V gene TRBV6-2 or TRBV6-3 combines with J gene TRBJ2-7, with D unclear. Germline values: CDR1 MNHEY, CDR2 SVGEGT. The CDR3 extends over 12 amino acids. V was cut by 6 bases and J by 3 bases, with 9 bases left in between. The chain's CDR3 is CASSVSVYEQYF. In nucleotides, the CDR3 is TGTGCCAGCAGCGTATCCGTCTACGAGCAGTACTTC.

In this sample, this clonotype turned up many times. The genes are TRBV20-1 and TRBJ2-2, with 15 bases fitting TRBD2. J lost 3 bases, V lost 5 bases, and 7 bases had no gene match. Germline assignment: CDR1 DFQATT and CDR2 SNEGSKA (reference sequence). The CDR3 totals 17 residues. CDR3 nucleotides: TGCAGTGCTCCGGGACTAGCGGGAGGTCGACACACCGGGGAGCTGTTTTTT. It is translated as CSAPGLAGGRHTGELFF.

The chain recombines TRBV4-2 with TRBJ1-6; 7 bases are a match to TRBD1. This CDR3 region has 15 residues. J lost 10 bases, V lost 0 bases, and 6 bases had no gene match. The germline V gene has CDR1 LGHNA and CDR2 YNFKEQ. In nucleotides, the CDR3 is TGTGCCAGCAGCCAAGAAGCAGGGGGAAACTCACCCCTCCACTTT. Protein product: CASSQEAGGNSPLHF.

This clonotype was seen more than once but under ten times. The chain is built from TRBV20-1 and TRBJ2-1; 8 bases align to TRBD2. This CDR3 spans 16 amino acids. V was pared by 0 bases and J by 8 bases, with 12 bases of the junction left unmatched. Per germline, CDR1 DFQATT and CDR2 SNEGSKA (reference sequence). The CDR3 reads CSARDLDAAGVYEQFF. CDR3 nucleotides: TGCAGTGCTAGAGATCTCGATGCAGCGGGAGTATATGAGCAGTTCTTC.

This clonotype was detected only a few times. The rearrangement uses TRBV10-3 and TRBJ2-5; unclear D gene. V was shortened by 1 base and J by 2 bases, with 8 bases between the two germline ends. In germline, CDR1 is ENHRY, CDR2 SYGVKD. CDR3 length: 14 amino acids. CDR3 nucleotide sequence: TGTGCCATCAGTGAGTTTCGGCTTCAAGAGACCCAGTACTTC. This encodes CAISEFRLQETQYF.

Here the CDR3 DNA reads TGTGCCAGCAGCAACCGGACAGGGAGCAATGAGCAGTTCTTC. It encodes CASSNRTGSNEQFF. V usage is TRBV21-1 and J usage is TRBJ2-1; the table names TRBD1, a call not compared with the DNA. TRBV21-1 is classified as a pseudogene. CDR3 size: 14 residues.

The sample holds many counts of this clonotype. The chain carries TRBV7-8 and TRBJ2-2; 7 bases fit TRBD1. The germline gives CDR1 SGHVS, CDR2 FQNEAQ. This CDR3 spans 14 amino acids. Losses at the gene ends were 8 bases for V and 2 bases for J; bases not matched to a gene: 5. This CDR3 is CASERDSNTGELFF. The CDR3 DNA reads TGTGCCAGCGAACGGGACAGCAACACCGGGGAGCTGTTTTTT.

The rearrangement joins TRBV20-1 to TRBJ1-6; D is ambiguous. The germline V gene has CDR1 DFQATT and CDR2 SNEGSKA (reference sequence). V was clipped by 2 bases and J by 2 bases, with 13 bases between them. The length of the CDR3 is 16 residues. The CDR3 spells CSARRRITTYNSPLHF. The CDR3 coding sequence is TGCAGTGCTAGACGGCGGATTACCACCTATAATTCACCCCTCCACTTT.

The CDR3 is CASSPRWSGYTF. CDR3 DNA: TGTGCCAGCTCACCACGGTGGTCTGGCTACACCTTC. This chain joins TRBV18 and TRBJ1-2; D ambiguous. This CDR3 contains 12 residues. Between the trimmed V and J ends, which lost 1 base and 7 bases, there was a span of 7 bases. Germline CDR1 KGHSH, CDR2 LQKENI. The complete variable domain, with remaining parts taken from reference TRBV18 and TRBJ1-2, reads NAGVMQNPRHLVRRRGQEARLRCSPMKGHSHVYWYRQLPEEGLKFMVYLQKENIIDESGMPKERFSAEFPKEGPSILRIQQVVRGDSAAYFCASSPRWSGYTFGSGTRLTVV.

At least ten counts were recorded for this clonotype. The CDR3 bases are TGTGCCAGCTCGCAGGACAGGTCGAATGGCTATGGCTACACCTTC. Protein sequence: CASSQDRSNGYGYTF. V is TRBV18 and J is TRBJ1-2; 7 bases map to TRBD1. Unmatched junction bases numbered 11, after V lost 6 bases and J lost 4 bases. CDR1 is KGHSH, CDR2 LQKENI, per germline. The length of the CDR3 is 15 residues. The variable domain in full, with the rest retrieved from reference TRBV18 and TRBJ1-2, is NAGVMQNPRHLVRRRGQEARLRCSPMKGHSHVYWYRQLPEEGLKFMVYLQKENIIDESGMPKERFSAEFPKEGPSILRIQQVVRGDSAAYFCASSQDRSNGYGYTFGSGTRLTVV.

This clonotype was seen ten or more times. This chain joins TRBV10-3 and TRBJ2-7, with D tentatively TRBD2 (5 bases). This CDR3 is 16 amino acids long. Trimming took off 0 bases at V and 0 bases at J, with 12 bases between the two ends. Germline CDR1 ENHRY, CDR2 SYGVKD. The chain's CDR3 is CAISESNRGPSYEQYF. The DNA of the CDR3 is TGTGCCATCAGTGAGTCGAATCGCGGGCCCTCCTACGAGCAGTACTTC.

The chain has TRBV20-1 and TRBJ2-7, with a tentative D call TRBD1 (5 bases). Germline values: CDR1 DFQATT, CDR2 SNEGSKA (reference sequence). Trimming left V 3 bases short and J 0 bases short, with 9 bases between. The CDR3 covers 13 residues. The CDR3 is CSARDIDSYEQYF. CDR3 sequence (DNA): TGCAGTGCTAGGGACATTGACTCCTACGAGCAGTACTTC.

This clonotype was seen only a few times. This sequence joins TRBV20-1 and TRBJ1-6; TRBD1 might be the D (5 bases). This CDR3 is built from 14 residues. Trimming left V 1 base short and J 10 bases short, with 14 bases between. Germline V gene data show CDR1 as DFQATT and CDR2 as SNEGSKA (reference sequence). The CDR3 sequence: CSARGLRDRSPLHF. The CDR3 DNA reads TGCAGTGCTAGAGGTCTCAGGGACCGATCACCCCTCCACTTT.

This clonotype was observed a handful of times. The CDR3 sequence is CSASTGTSGVNEQFF. The CDR3 DNA sequence: TGCAGTGCTAGCACCGGGACTAGCGGGGTCAATGAGCAGTTCTTC. This chain links TRBV20-1 with TRBJ2-1; TRBD2 matches 13 bases. Germline lookup yields CDR1 DFQATT and CDR2 SNEGSKA (reference sequence). This CDR3 is built from 15 residues. V lost 3 bases, J lost 6 bases, and 5 bases stayed unmatched.

The table lists this clonotype with a few counts. The chain employs TRBV10-3 and TRBJ2-3, with D hard to call. The germline CDR1 and CDR2 sequences are ENHRY and SYGVKD. The length of the CDR3 is 15 residues. V was trimmed by 6 bases and J by 0 bases, leaving 13 bases between them. CDR3 sequence: CAIRKTGTSTDTQYF. The CDR3 DNA sequence: TGTGCCATCAGAAAAACGGGTACTAGCACAGATACGCAGTATTTT.

This clonotype was detected ten times or more. The chain couples TRBV29-1 to TRBJ2-5; tentative D call: TRBD2 (6 bases). The CDR3 loop spans 13 amino acids. Germline V gene lookup returns CDR1 SQVTM and CDR2 ANQGSEA. V lost 6 bases and J lost 5, with 16 bases in between. The CDR3 loop reads CSVATGEWETQYF. The DNA for the CDR3 is TGCAGCGTGGCTACGGGGGAATGGGAGACCCAGTACTTC.

V is TRBV4-2 and J is TRBJ2-3; 10 bases fit TRBD2. CDR1 is LGHNA and CDR2 is YNFKEQ in the germline V gene. There are 17 residues in the CDR3. V was pared by 1 base and J by 4 bases, with 8 bases of the junction left unmatched. CDR3 protein: CASSQGVSGGSSDTQYF. The DNA for the CDR3 is TGTGCCAGCAGCCAAGGCGTTAGCGGGGGGTCCTCAGATACGCAGTATTTT.

This chain connects TRBV5-1 to TRBJ2-3; D not resolved. The germline V gene encodes CDR1 SGHRS and CDR2 YFSETQ. The CDR3 covers 16 residues. V was pared by 0 bases and J by 3 bases, with 14 bases between. CDR3 nucleotides: TGCGCCAGCAGCTTGGCCTCGTCCCTGGTGACAGATACGCAGTATTTT. This sequence encodes CASSLASSLVTDTQYF.

V gene TRBV4-3 combines with J gene TRBJ1-1; D possibly corresponds to TRBD1 (6 bases). The CDR3 length is 15 residues. V lost 1 base to trimming and J lost 4 bases, with 13 bases between them. CDR1 LGHNA and CDR2 YSLEER come from the germline V gene. This CDR3 reads CASSQGYRDRTEAFF. DNA for the CDR3: TGCGCCAGCAGCCAAGGATACAGGGATCGCACTGAAGCTTTCTTT.

The rearrangement uses TRBV7-9 and TRBJ2-7, with 9 bases identical to TRBD1. CDR1 is SEHNR and CDR2 is FQNEAQ in the germline V gene (reference sequence). The junction had 9 bases not matched to a gene; V was cut back by 4 bases and J by 2 bases. The CDR3 is made up of 16 amino acids. The CDR3 bases are TGTGCCAGCAGCTCTAATCCGGGACAGGGTCCCTACGAGCAGTACTTC. Amino acids: CASSSNPGQGPYEQYF.

The rearrangement uses TRBV5-1 and TRBJ1-5; weak D call: TRBD1 (5 bases). Trimming removed 3 bases from V and 3 bases from J, with 7 bases in between. This CDR3 has 13 amino acids. CDR1 is SGHRS, CDR2 YFSETQ, per germline. DNA of the CDR3: TGCGCCAGCAGCTCAGGGTACAATCAGCCCCAGCATTTT. Its protein is CASSSGYNQPQHF. Full variable domain (missing parts from reference TRBV5-1 and TRBJ1-5): KAGVTQTPRYLIKTRGQQVTLSCSPISGHRSVSWYQQTPGQGLQFLFEYFSETQRNKGNFPGRFSGRQFSNSRSEMNVSTLELGDSALYLCASSSGYNQPQHFGDGTRLSIL.

This clonotype appeared a few times. The chain is built from TRBV18 and TRBJ2-3, with no clear D. V shed 1 base and J shed 6 bases, with 14 bases lying between them. From germline, CDR1 is KGHSH and CDR2 LQKENI. CDR3 length: 15 residues. In DNA, the CDR3 is TGTGCCAGCTCACCACGGGGAAAACTATCGGATACGCAGTATTTT. This codes for CASSPRGKLSDTQYF.